The 23 T cell receptor beta chains below all came from one sample that was sequenced in a study of blood T cell repertoires in COVID-19. The repertoire was sequenced with immunoSEQ multiplex PCR; TCRdb's copy has only in-frame clones and lacks some. The sample records about 110,000 clones, 80% to 90% being singletons. Sample: peripheral blood. The receptor source for this set is a woman aged 80 or over with active or convalescent COVID-19.

The genes are TRBV7-6 and TRBJ2-3, with 9 bases identical to TRBD1. Germline lookup yields CDR1 SGHVS and CDR2 FNYEAQ. V was pared by 1 base and J by 5 bases, with 4 bases of the junction left unmatched. This CDR3 spans 15 amino acids. Here the CDR3 DNA reads TGTGCCAGCAGCTTAGGTTGGACAGGGGAAGATACGCAGTATTTT. Translated: CASSLGWTGEDTQYF. Full variable domain (remainder filled in from reference TRBV7-6 and TRBJ2-3): GAGVSQSPRYKVTKRGQDVALRCDPISGHVSLYWYRQALGQGPEFLTYFNYEAQQDKSGLPNDRFSAERPEGSISTLTIQRTEQRDSAMYRCASSLGWTGEDTQYFGPGTRLTVL.

This clone appeared a few times. The CDR3 protein is CSASAGYSLETQYF. Here the CDR3 DNA reads TGCAGTGCTAGTGCGGGATATTCGTTAGAGACCCAGTACTTC. The chain combines TRBV20-1 with TRBJ2-5; TRBD2 might be the D (6 bases). CDR3 length: 14 residues. V was cut by 3 bases and J by 4 bases, with 15 bases left in between. Germline V gene data show CDR1 as DFQATT and CDR2 as SNEGSKA (reference sequence).

In the case of this clone: No DNA is shown, since the ends of the CDR3 on it are uncertain; the CDR3 is the one TCRdb lists. This chain links TRBV11-2 with TRBJ2-1; TRBD2, the D gene given by the table, was not confirmed from the DNA. With termini counted, the CDR3 has 14 amino acids. Germline loops: CDR1 SGHAT, CDR2 FQNNGV. CDR3 in amino acids: CASSSSVSYNEQFF.

CDR3 amino acids: CASSLTGQTGETQYF. CDR3 in DNA: TGTGCCAGCAGCTTAACCGGGCAGACGGGGGAGACCCAGTACTTC. This rearrangement joins TRBV7-3 to TRBJ2-5; weak D call: TRBD2 (5 bases). V was cut by 0 bases and J by 5 bases, with 13 bases left in between. Germline V gene data show CDR1 as SGHTA and CDR2 as FQGTGA. The CDR3 extends over 15 amino acids.

The chain has TRBV28 and TRBJ1-3, with a weak D call TRBD1 (6 bases). This CDR3 is built from 18 residues. Trimming removed 3 bases from V and 0 bases from J, with 18 bases in between. CDR1 is MDHEN, CDR2 SYDVKM, per germline. CDR3 sequence reads: CASSFRSAGVNSGNTIYF. The CDR3 nucleotides are TGTGCCAGCAGTTTTAGGTCCGCAGGGGTTAACTCTGGAAACACCATATATTTT.

In this sample, this clone turned up a few times. V gene TRBV27 combines with J gene TRBJ2-7; 7 nucleotides align to TRBD1. Per the germline V gene, CDR1 is MNHEY and CDR2 is SMNVEV (reference sequence). With 3 bases clipped from V and 0 bases from J, the junction kept 2 bases outside the gene matches. The CDR3 extends over 14 amino acids. CDR3 nucleotide sequence: TGTGCCAGCAGTTTGACAGGGATCTCCTACGAGCAGTACTTC. Translating gives CASSLTGISYEQYF.

This clone was observed once. The chain recombines TRBV12-5 with TRBJ2-7; 7 bases agree with TRBD1. The CDR3 totals 14 residues. Germline V lookup: CDR1 LGHNT, CDR2 FRNRAP. The V segment lost 5 bases and the J segment 3 bases; nucleotides outside the gene matches: 7. The CDR3 loop reads CASGPGTDLYEQYF. The CDR3 region has the DNA TGTGCTAGTGGTCCCGGGACAGACCTCTACGAGCAGTACTTC.

This clone was seen only once. The chain combines TRBV9 with TRBJ2-3; tentatively, D is TRBD2 (6 bases). Trimming cost V 0 bases and J 4 bases, with 24 bases left between them. The CDR3 contains 19 residues. Germline values: CDR1 SGDLS, CDR2 YYNGEE. In DNA form, the CDR3 reads TGTGCCAGCAGCGTAGACGCAGGTGGACGGGAGTGGTTGGCAGATACGCAGTATTTT. This codes for CASSVDAGGREWLADTQYF.

The chain is built from TRBV19 and TRBJ1-4; 9 bases line up with TRBD1. Looked up from germline, CDR1 is LNHDA and CDR2 is SQIVND (reference sequence). V was clipped by 9 bases and J by 7 bases; unmatched bases: 9. This CDR3 is 14 amino acids long. The CDR3: CARGVDRGGEKLFF. The CDR3 DNA reads as TGTGCCAGGGGGGTGGACAGGGGAGGTGAAAAACTGTTTTTT. The variable domain in full, with the rest retrieved from reference TRBV19 and TRBJ1-4, is DGGITQSPKYLFRKEGQNVTLSCEQNLNHDAMYWYRQDPGQGLRLIYYSQIVNDFQKGDIAEGYSVSREKKESFPLTVTSAQKNPTAFYLCARGVDRGGEKLFFGSGTQLSVL.

This chain links TRBV24-1 with TRBJ1-1; tentatively, D is TRBD1 (5 bases). CDR1 is KGHDR and CDR2 is SFDVKD in the germline V gene. The CDR3 has 13 amino acids. The V and J ends lost 4 bases and 5 bases respectively, with 10 bases between them. CDR3 nucleotides: TGTGCCACCAGTGAATTGGGGGGGACTGAAGCTTTCTTT. It yields the protein CATSELGGTEAFF.

The V and J genes are TRBV5-1 and TRBJ2-7, with 13 bases matching TRBD2. Germline V CDR1 and CDR2: SGHRS, YFSETQ. The CDR3 is made up of 16 amino acids. Trimming cost V 2 bases and J 4 bases; bases outside gene matches: 6. The CDR3 region has the DNA TGCGCCAGCAGCTTCCGGTGGGGACTAGCGGGGTACGAGCAGTACTTC. Its protein product is CASSFRWGLAGYEQYF.

The chain employs TRBV5-4 and TRBJ2-7, with 9 bases matching TRBD2. The CDR3 spans 15 residues. V lost 4 bases and J lost 3; bases outside the gene matches: 8. Germline CDR1 is SGHNT and CDR2 is YYREEE (reference sequence). The CDR3 bases are TGTGCCAGCAGCCCCCTAGCGGGATCGAGCTACGAGCAGTACTTC. Residues: CASSPLAGSSYEQYF.

This clone has just a few counts. J is TRBJ2-3 and V is TRBV28, with 8 bases matching TRBD1. Germline V gives CDR1 MDHEN, CDR2 SYDVKM. This CDR3 is 13 amino acids long. V trimming: 8 bases; J trimming: 5 bases; junction bases outside the gene matches: 6. The CDR3 spells CASDRGLGDTQYF. The CDR3 bases are TGTGCCAGCGACAGGGGTTTAGGAGATACGCAGTATTTT.

The rearrangement links TRBV5-1 to TRBJ1-5, with 10 bases that match TRBD1. This CDR3 has 15 residues. Germline assignment: CDR1 SGHRS and CDR2 YFSETQ. V lost 4 bases to trimming and J lost 9 bases; unmatched junction nucleotides: 10. In DNA form, the CDR3 reads TGCGCCAGCAGCCCTGGACAGGGGGGCGATGGGCCCCAGCATTTT. Protein sequence: CASSPGQGGDGPQHF.

The chain's CDR3 is CAWRATGGRTIYF. CDR3 sequence (DNA): TGTGCCTGGAGGGCGACAGGGGGAAGGACCATATATTTT. The chain combines TRBV30 with TRBJ1-3, with 9 bases matching TRBD1. V lost 3 bases and J lost 10; bases outside the gene matches: 7. The CDR3 loop spans 13 amino acids. The V gene's germline CDR1 is GTSNPN and CDR2 SVGIG (reference sequence).

The chain links TRBV7-3 to TRBJ2-3; 11 nucleotides line up with TRBD2. Germline CDR1 and CDR2: SGHTA and FQGTGA. The CDR3 loop spans 14 amino acids. V lost 5 bases to trimming and J lost 4 bases; unmatched junction nucleotides: 2. CDR3 sequence (DNA): TGTGCCAGCAGCACTAGCGGGAGCCCAGATACGCAGTATTTT. Translation: CASSTSGSPDTQYF.

The chain combines TRBV5-1 with TRBJ2-1, with a weak D call TRBD2 (6 bases). Germline V gene data show CDR1 as SGHRS and CDR2 as YFSETQ. Trimming stripped 3 bases from V and 4 bases from J, with 29 bases between. CDR3 length: 20 amino acids. The DNA for the CDR3 is TGCGCCAGCAGCTCCCCGTCTCCGGGAGTATCTTATATCGGGTACAATGAGCAGTTCTTC. It specifies CASSSPSPGVSYIGYNEQFF.

The chain recombines TRBV5-1 with TRBJ1-4, with unresolved D. The CDR3 consists of 17 residues. CDR1 and CDR2 (germline): SGHRS, YFSETQ. V gave up 4 bases and J gave up 0 bases, with 16 bases separating them. The CDR3, as DNA: TGCGCCAGCAGCCCACAACCGGTGGGAGCAACTAATGAAAAACTGTTTTTT. It encodes CASSPQPVGATNEKLFF.

CDR3 bases: TGTGCCAGCAGCTTAGTTCTCGCGGATACGCAGTATTTT. Translated, it gives CASSLVLADTQYF. The genes are TRBV7-2 and TRBJ2-3, with D uncertain. CDR1 and CDR2 (germline): SGHTA, FQGNSA. V lost 1 base and J 6 bases, leaving 8 bases between the germline ends. This CDR3 region has 13 residues.

The chain links TRBV30 to TRBJ2-7; D is undetermined. This CDR3 has 12 residues. Trimming took 5 bases from V and 0 from J, leaving 8 bases between them. The germline V gene encodes CDR1 GTSNPN and CDR2 SVGIG (reference sequence). The CDR3 region has the DNA TGTGCCTGGGGATCTAACTCCTACGAGCAGTACTTC. It encodes CAWGSNSYEQYF.

The rearrangement links TRBV10-3 to TRBJ2-5; weak D call: TRBD2 (6 bases). The CDR3 spans 12 residues. The V and J ends lost 11 bases and 5 bases respectively, with 15 bases between them. Germline assignment: CDR1 ENHRY and CDR2 SYGVKD. The CDR3: CASGAGYETQYF. DNA of the CDR3: TGTGCCTCCGGCGCGGGGTACGAGACCCAGTACTTC.

The chain carries TRBV7-3 and TRBJ2-1; TRBD2 matches 8 bases. J was trimmed by 4 bases and V by 5 bases; bases with no gene match: 7. The CDR3 is 15 amino acids. Germline V gene sequence: CDR1 SGHTA, CDR2 FQGTGA. CDR3 bases: TGTGCCAGCAGCCTCATGGCGGGAGGATACAATGAGCAGTTCTTC. Protein product: CASSLMAGGYNEQFF.

In its sample, this clone was seen a few times. The chain uses TRBV4-1 and TRBJ1-6, with TRBD1 identical over 11 bases. Germline assignment: CDR1 MGHRA and CDR2 YSYEKL. This CDR3 comprises 18 residues. V trimming: 1 base; J trimming: 2 bases; junction bases outside the gene matches: 4. CDR3 loop: CASSQAGQGATYNSPLHF. The CDR3 nucleotides read TGCGCCAGCAGCCAAGCTGGACAGGGGGCAACCTATAATTCACCCCTCCACTTT.